The rows below give T cell receptor beta chains drawn from one sample of a study of T cell repertoires in cytomegalovirus infection. Via MiXCR, TCRdb re-called the reads, giving one row per CDR3 protein. The data hold about 890,000 distinct CDR3 sequences, with approximately 32% observed a single time. These TCRs' antigens remain unknown. This specimen was cultured CD8+ T cells from PBMCs, taken from culture after CMV antigen stimulation. All receptors come from a human donor in good health (CMV status not recorded). Some clones in this sample may be carry-over from other donors' samples. The CDR3 runs from the conserved cysteine through the conserved F or W. The D gene is left open where the match is weak. The size of a clone is reported for some rows only, either as once, few or many, or as a class for expanded clones.

clone_size d_call j_call v_call cdr3_nt cdr3_aa
many - TRBJ2-1 TRBV7-6 TGTGCCAGCAGCTTAGGGGGTCGTTCGGGGAGGAGGAATGAGCAGTTCTTC CASSLGGRSGRRNEQFF
- TRBD1 TRBJ1-6 TRBV7-6 TGTGCCAGCAGCGAGACAGGGGTCGCTTCACCCCTCCACTTT CASSETGVASPLHF
few - TRBJ1-1 TRBV7-9 TGTGCCAGCAGACTCCCAGGCCTAAGTAACACTGAAGCTTTCTTT CASRLPGLSNTEAFF
- TRBD1 TRBJ2-5 TRBV28 TGTGCCAGCAGGGGGACAGGGTGGCAAGAGACCCAGTACTTC CASRGTGWQETQYF
many - TRBJ1-1 TRBV7-6 TGTGCCAGCAGCCTTGGACGAAGGGGTGGCACTGAAGCTTTCTTT CASSLGRRGGTEAFF
few - TRBJ2-3 TRBV7-9 TGTGCCAGCAGCTCCTCGGAAATTAAAGGCAGCACAGATACGCAGTATTTT CASSSSEIKGSTDTQYF
few TRBD1 TRBJ1-1 TRBV19 TGTGCCAGTAGTATACTTTCCCCTTACCAGGGGGCTAACACTGAAGCTTTCTTT CASSILSPYQGANTEAFF
few TRBD2 TRBJ2-3 TRBV6-2/TRBV6-3 TGTGCCAGCAGTTGGACTAGCGGTTCGGATACGCAGTATTTT CASSWTSGSDTQYF
- TRBD2 TRBJ2-1 TRBV9 TGTGCCAGCAGCTTATCCGGGACTAGCGTTTCCAATGAGCAGTTCTTC CASSLSGTSVSNEQFF
once - TRBJ1-2 TRBV2 TGTGCCAGCTACGCAACCCGGAGAGGGTATGACTATGGCTACACCTTC CASYATRRGYDYGYTF
- TRBD1 TRBJ1-3 TRBV7-8 TGTGCCAGCAGCTTAGTAGGCACAGGGGTGCGAGGAAACACCATATATTTT CASSLVGTGVRGNTIYF
many - TRBJ1-3 TRBV15 TGTGCCACCAGCTTGGACCTCTCTAACTCTGGAAACACCATATATTTT CATSLDLSNSGNTIYF
few - TRBJ1-3 TRBV28 TGTGCCAGCAGCCCCTGGGGAGGGCCCTCTGGAAACACCATATATTTT CASSPWGGPSGNTIYF
- TRBD1 TRBJ1-2 TRBV5-4 TGTGCCAGCAGCTTGGCGGAAACAGGGGTGAGGGTGGACTATGGCTACACCTTC CASSLAETGVRVDYGYTF
- - TRBJ2-1 TRBV12-3/TRBV12-4 TGTGCCAGCAGCAATCTTTATGAGCAGTTCTTC CASSNLYEQFF
- TRBD2 TRBJ2-1 TRBV9 TGTGCCAGCAGCGTAGCCGTCGGGGGGGCGTCCAATGAGCAGTTCTTC CASSVAVGGASNEQFF
few - TRBJ1-2 TRBV10-2 TGCGCCAGCAGGGCGACCGGGGCTCCTAACTATGGCTACACCTTC CASRATGAPNYGYTF
- - TRBJ2-5 TRBV5-5 TGTGCCAGCAGCGAGAGAACGTACCAAGAGACCCAGTACTTC CASSERTYQETQYF
- TRBD2 TRBJ2-7 TRBV7-9 TGTGCCAGCAGCTCACGGGGGGGCCGAAGCGGACTCGAGCAGTACTTC CASSSRGGRSGLEQYF
many - TRBJ1-2 TRBV7-6 TGTGCCAGCAGCCTCACTGGGGACTATGGCTACACCTTC CASSLTGDYGYTF
- - TRBJ2-1 TRBV14 TGTGCCAGCAGCCCTTCGAATGCAAACAATGAGCAGTTCTTC CASSPSNANNEQFF
- TRBD2 TRBJ2-7 TRBV9 TGTGCCAGCAGCGTAAGAAGCGGGGGGAAAAGCGACGAGCAGTACTTC CASSVRSGGKSDEQYF
- - TRBJ2-2 TRBV4-1 TGCGCCAGCAGCCCGGGACTTGACGAAATGAACACCGGGGAGCTGTTTTTT CASSPGLDEMNTGELFF
few TRBD1 TRBJ2-2 TRBV25-1 TGTGCCAGCAGTGAATATTGGACAGGGGGGAGCACCGGGGAGCTGTTTTTT CASSEYWTGGSTGELFF
- - TRBJ2-3 TRBV12-5 TGTGCTAGTGGTTTGTACGGCTACAGCACAGATACGCAGTATTTT CASGLYGYSTDTQYF
- - TRBJ2-2 TRBV28 TGTGCCAGCAGTTTTTTGGCGGGACAAACCGGGGAGCTGTTTTTT CASSFLAGQTGELFF
- TRBD1 TRBJ1-1 TRBV29-1 TGCAGCGTTGAGGGGGACAGCAGGGTCACTGAAGCTTTCTTT CSVEGDSRVTEAFF
few - TRBJ1-5 TRBV6-2/TRBV6-3 TGTGCCAGCAACTTCCCCGGAGGAGGGAGTTATAGCAATCAGCCCCAGCATTTT CASNFPGGGSYSNQPQHF
- - TRBJ1-1 TRBV19 TGTGCCAGTAGCTGGGGGACCAGCACTGAAGCTTTCTTT CASSWGTSTEAFF
- - TRBJ1-1 TRBV29-1 TGCAGCGTCCAGGAAAGCGGTGGGGCTGAAGCTTTCTTT CSVQESGGAEAFF
- TRBD1 TRBJ2-7 TRBV7-7 TGTGCTAGCAGCCCGGGGACAGGGGGCGAGGAGCAGTACTTC CASSPGTGGEEQYF
few TRBD1 TRBJ1-4 TRBV2 TGTGCCAGTAACAGGGGAGGAGAAAAACTGTTTTTT CASNRGGEKLFF
- - TRBJ1-5 TRBV4-1 TGCGCCAGCAGCCAAGTTCTGACCCGGGAGGTCCAGCATTTT CASSQVLTREVQHF
many - TRBJ1-1 TRBV7-6 TGTGCCAGCAGCCCAGCCGGGGGGCTTGACACTGAAGCTTTCTTT CASSPAGGLDTEAFF
once - TRBJ2-3 TRBV2 TGTGCCAAGACCCGGGACACTCGCACAGATACGCAGTATTTT CAKTRDTRTDTQYF
- - TRBJ2-3 TRBV6-8 TGTGCCAGCAGTTGGGGATCTTCAATTACCGATACGCAGTATTTT CASSWGSSITDTQYF
many - TRBJ1-1 TRBV7-8 TGTGCCAGCAGCTTAAACAGGGATCTTGACACTGAAGCTTTCTTT CASSLNRDLDTEAFF
- - TRBJ2-7 TRBV10-2 TGCGCCAGCAGTGAGGGGACCCCACGTTTCTCCGAGCAGTACTTC CASSEGTPRFSEQYF
many - TRBJ1-4 TRBV6-1 TGTGCCAGCAGTCCCTTCGGGGGAGGAACTAATGAAAAACTGTTTTTT CASSPFGGGTNEKLFF
few TRBD1 TRBJ2-1 TRBV6-2/TRBV6-3 TGTGCCAGCAGCCCTGGACAGGGGGTCTTCAATGAGCAGTTCTTC CASSPGQGVFNEQFF
few - TRBJ1-2 TRBV2 TGTGCCAGCAGGCCCGATGGCTACACCTTC CASRPDGYTF
few TRBD2 TRBJ2-1 TRBV27 TGTGCCAGCAGTTCGCGGAGGGGCCGGGGGGTAAATGAGCAGTTCTTC CASSSRRGRGVNEQFF
few - TRBJ2-2 TRBV20-1 TGCAGTGCTAGTAGGACAGCCGACACCGGGGAGCTGTTTTTT CSASRTADTGELFF
few - TRBJ2-1 TRBV9 TGTGCCAGCAGCGTGGGGATAAATGAGCAGTTCTTC CASSVGINEQFF
few TRBD1 TRBJ2-1 TRBV4-3 TGCGCCAGCAGTTTTTCCGGGACAGGGGACAATGAGCAGTTCTTC CASSFSGTGDNEQFF
- TRBD2 TRBJ2-5 TRBV9 TGTGCCAGCAGCGTATCCGCGGGGGGGTCGGAGACCCAGTACTTC CASSVSAGGSETQYF
- - TRBJ1-1 TRBV12-3/TRBV12-4 TGTGCCAGTCTGCCAGGGACCCTCACTGAAGCTTTCTTT CASLPGTLTEAFF
- - TRBJ2-7 TRBV10-3 TGTGCCATCAGTGACCTGGACAAGGGGTTCACCTACGAGCAGTACTTC CAISDLDKGFTYEQYF
- TRBD1 TRBJ1-1 TRBV7-6 TGTGCCAGCAGCTTAGCGCCAGGACAGGGGTTGGAAACTGAAGCTTTCTTT CASSLAPGQGLETEAFF
many - TRBJ2-1 TRBV7-8 TGTGCCAGCTCACCCCGGGGAGACCCACGCTACAATGAGCAGTTCTTC CASSPRGDPRYNEQFF
once TRBD1 TRBJ2-2 TRBV18 TGTGCCAGCTCACCCCAGGACAGGCCTTCCGGGGAGCTGTTTTTT CASSPQDRPSGELFF
- - TRBJ1-4 TRBV7-6 TGTGCCAGCAGCTTAGCGAGGCGCGAACATAATGAAAAACTGTTTTTT CASSLARREHNEKLFF
many - TRBJ1-1 TRBV12-3/TRBV12-4 TGTGCCAGCAGTTTGACGGTATACACTGAAGCTTTCTTT CASSLTVYTEAFF
- TRBD1 TRBJ1-4 TRBV6-6 TGTGCCAGCAGTTACACCGGGACAGGGAATGAAAAACTGTTTTTT CASSYTGTGNEKLFF
- - TRBJ2-7 TRBV6-6 TGTGCCAGCAGTTACACCCAGGGTAGGCTCGAGCAGTACTTC CASSYTQGRLEQYF
few TRBD1 TRBJ1-4 TRBV7-9 TGTGCCAGCAGCTTAGGATTTCGGACAGGTGGGGAAAAACTGTTTTTT CASSLGFRTGGEKLFF
- TRBD1 TRBJ1-5 TRBV12-3/TRBV12-4 TGTGCCAGCAGCCCTATTGACAGGGGGGCAGAGCAGCCCCAGCATTTT CASSPIDRGAEQPQHF